This T cell receptor beta chain was found in a study of Ad26.COV2.S vaccination and SARS-CoV-2 variants. Study-level information: The COV1001 Ad26.COV2.S trial arm included the donor.

Treatment described: some 19 received Ad26.COV2.S at low or high dose, single or two shots; a few received placebo; per-sample allocation not given. Specimens were obtained on day 63 following the first vaccine or placebo injection. Assay: immunoSEQ multiplex PCR; the TCRdb copy retains only in-frame clones and omits some. The table has more than 300,000 clones, about 88% seen once; the top ten hold approximately 12%. Overall study results and limits: Researchers reported similar non-spike TCR breadth in vaccine and placebo recipients.

On this clone itself: Its antigen is still unknown.

J gave up 7 bases and V 4 bases, and 7 bases lay outside the gene matches. CDR3 length: 15 amino acids. CDR1 SGHVS and CDR2 FQNEAQ come from the germline V gene. The specimen comprised peripheral blood, sampled in a trial of Ad26.COV2.S vaccine versus placebo. This clonotype was sampled from a person between 18 and 65 years old who received the Ad26.COV2.S COVID-19 vaccine or a placebo. The gene calls are TRBV7-8 and TRBJ2-1; 10 bases fit TRBD2. The CDR3 here is CASSSPGLAQNEQFF. For the CDR3, the DNA is TGTGCCAGCAGCTCTCCGGGACTAGCGCAAAATGAGCAGTTCTTC.